A selection of T cell receptor beta chains follows, all from one sample in a study of spatial heterogeneity in lung cancer. TCRdb reprocessed the 5' RACE reads via MiXCR and lists one record per CDR3 protein. The repertoire holds 40,000 to 50,000 distinct CDR3 sequences, with over 9.5% as singletons. The specimen was PBMCs, collected at follow-up. The receptor set was obtained from a female donor with early-stage non-small cell lung cancer. Each CDR3 is given with its conserved first and last residue. D genes are given only for firm matches. Clone size, where shown, is once, few, many, or a class for clones that have expanded.

D | J | V | size | length | DNA | CDR3
TRBD2 | TRBJ2-6 | TRBV7-9 | many | 18 | TGTGCCAGCAGCTTAGTAGCGGGGGGGCCCCCTGGGGCCAACGTCCTGACTTTC | CASSLVAGGPPGANVLTF
TRBD1 | TRBJ2-5 | TRBV5-1 | - | 14 | TGCGCCAGCAGTTCTGAACAGGGGGAGGTGACCCAGTACTTC | CASSSEQGEVTQYF
- | TRBJ2-3 | TRBV29-1 | many | 13 | TGCAGCGTTGGGGGGCTGAGGACAGATACGCAGTATTTT | CSVGGLRTDTQYF
TRBD1 | TRBJ1-2 | TRBV3-1 | - | 13 | TGTGCCAGCACGGGACAGGCTAACTATGGCTACACCTTC | CASTGQANYGYTF
TRBD2 | TRBJ2-1 | TRBV9 | many | 15 | TGTGCCAGCAGCGAGACTAGCGGGGCCTCCGGGGAGCAGTTCTTC | CASSETSGASGEQFF
- | TRBJ2-1 | TRBV2 | many | 15 | TGTGCCAGCAGCCGTAGGGGGCCCCCGGGGGATGAGCAGTTCTTC | CASSRRGPPGDEQFF
- | TRBJ2-2 | TRBV19 | many | 16 | TGTGCCAGTAGGCCGGACAGCCTCTTGGACACCGGGGAGCTGTTTTTT | CASRPDSLLDTGELFF
TRBD2 | TRBJ2-1 | TRBV28 | many | 17 | TGTGCCAGCAGTCCGGGACTAGCGGGAGCAGGGAGGAATGAGCAGTTCTTC | CASSPGLAGAGRNEQFF
- | TRBJ2-5 | TRBV2 | - | 14 | TGTGCCAGCAGTGATAGGGGAGGTGAGGGGACCCAGTACTTC | CASSDRGGEGTQYF
TRBD1 | TRBJ2-5 | TRBV20-1 | - | 16 | TGCAGTGCTAGAGTCTTGGACAGGGGGTCCCAAGAGACCCAGTACTTC | CSARVLDRGSQETQYF
- | TRBJ2-1 | TRBV5-6 | many | 17 | TGTGCCAGCAGCTTGGGTCCAGGCCGAATGGGCCACAATGAGCAGTTCTTC | CASSLGPGRMGHNEQFF
- | TRBJ2-3 | TRBV28 | many | 12 | TGTGCCAGCAGCCGGGGCACAGATACGCAGTATTTT | CASSRGTDTQYF
TRBD1 | TRBJ1-2 | TRBV6-1 | - | 15 | TGTGCCAGCAGTGAAGGAGTCAGGGGGGACTATGGCTACACCTTC | CASSEGVRGDYGYTF
- | TRBJ1-1 | TRBV4-2 | many | 14 | TGTGCCAGCAGCGCACAGGTTTCGTCAACTGAAGCTTTCTTT | CASSAQVSSTEAFF
- | TRBJ2-2 | TRBV19 | - | 13 | TGTGCCAGTAGTCTTGGGACCTTCGGGGAGCTGTTTTTT | CASSLGTFGELFF
- | TRBJ2-5 | TRBV7-8 | - | 11 | TGTGCCAGCAGCCCTAGCGAGGCCCAGTACTTC | CASSPSEAQYF
- | TRBJ2-3 | TRBV24-1 | many | 14 | TGTGCCACCAGTGATCTGGACAGCACAGATACGCAGTATTTT | CATSDLDSTDTQYF
- | TRBJ1-2 | TRBV29-1 | many | 8 | TGCAGCGTTCCTGGCTACACCTTC | CSVPGYTF
- | TRBJ2-5 | TRBV2 | few | 15 | TGTGCCAGCAGTGAATCCGGAGGGGGGGGTGAGACCCAGTACTTC | CASSESGGGGETQYF
TRBD2 | TRBJ2-7 | TRBV7-9 | few | 16 | TGTGCCAGCAGCTTGGGGAGCGGGGGGCCGTCCTACGAGCAGTACTTC | CASSLGSGGPSYEQYF
- | TRBJ1-1 | TRBV29-1 | many | 15 | TGCAGCGCCGTAACGTGGGCCGGAGTGAGGACTGAAGCTTTCTTT | CSAVTWAGVRTEAFF
TRBD2 | TRBJ2-7 | TRBV5-6 | few | 18 | TGTGCCAGCAGCTTGGAGGCCCAAGTGGCTAGCGGAAAATACGAGCAGTACTTC | CASSLEAQVASGKYEQYF
- | TRBJ2-7 | TRBV4-3 | few | 17 | TGCGCCAGCAGCCAAGAATCTACGGACCTTTACTCCTACGAGCAGTACTTC | CASSQESTDLYSYEQYF
- | TRBJ2-3 | TRBV7-3 | - | 13 | TGTGCCAGCAGCTTATCTTACACAGATACGCAGTATTTT | CASSLSYTDTQYF
- | TRBJ2-2 | TRBV28 | - | 15 | TGTGCCAGCACCTCCACAGGGTACAACACCGGGGAGCTGTTTTTT | CASTSTGYNTGELFF
- | TRBJ2-2 | TRBV5-1 | many | 13 | TGCGCCAGCAGCTTGGGGTCCCGCGGGGAGCTGTTTTTT | CASSLGSRGELFF
- | TRBJ2-1 | TRBV29-1 | few | 14 | TGCAGCGCATGGGAGCCCGTCTCCTACAATGAGCAGTTCTTC | CSAWEPVSYNEQFF
- | TRBJ2-5 | TRBV12-3/TRBV12-4 | few | 14 | TGTGCCAGCAGTACCATCCGGGGCCAAGAGACCCAGTACTTC | CASSTIRGQETQYF
TRBD2 | TRBJ2-3 | TRBV20-1 | - | 14 | TGCAGTGCCCCTAGCGGGGGGGCCTCAGATACGCAGTATTTT | CSAPSGGASDTQYF
- | TRBJ1-5 | TRBV20-1 | - | 15 | TGCAGTGCTAGAGCGACATCAGGCGTCAATCAGCCCCAGCATTTT | CSARATSGVNQPQHF
- | TRBJ1-1 | TRBV2 | many | 13 | TGTGCCAGCAGGTCTAGGCGCGACACTGAAGCTTTCTTT | CASRSRRDTEAFF
- | TRBJ1-1 | TRBV7-2 | - | 13 | TGTGCCAGCAGCTTATTGGGGAACACTGAAGCTTTCTTT | CASSLLGNTEAFF
- | TRBJ1-1 | TRBV12-3/TRBV12-4 | many | 14 | TGTGCCAGTAGTCCTCAGGGTGGTTTCACTGAAGCTTTCTTT | CASSPQGGFTEAFF
TRBD2 | TRBJ2-7 | TRBV4-1 | many | 15 | TGCGCCAGCAGCCTGGCTAGCGGGGGGACCTACGAGCAGTACTTC | CASSLASGGTYEQYF
- | TRBJ2-7 | TRBV6-5 | many | 13 | TGTGCCAGCAGTTACTCGTTTGCGACCGAGCAGTACTTC | CASSYSFATEQYF
- | TRBJ2-5 | TRBV7-9 | - | 17 | TGTACCAGCAGCCCGCGAATCAACCGGGTTATCCAAGAGACCCAGTACTTC | CTSSPRINRVIQETQYF
TRBD1 | TRBJ2-1 | TRBV15 | many | 16 | TGTGCCACCAGCAGAGAAGGGACAGATGTACGCAATGAGCAGTTCTTC | CATSREGTDVRNEQFF
- | TRBJ2-2 | TRBV9 | few | 14 | TGTGCCAGCAGCGTAGATACGAACACCGGGGAGCTGTTTTTT | CASSVDTNTGELFF
- | TRBJ1-6 | TRBV6-5 | many | 9 | TGTACCAATAATTCACCCCTCCACTTT | CTNNSPLHF
- | TRBJ1-5 | TRBV28 | few | 12 | TGTGCCAGCGGCCCAATCAATCAGCCCCAGCATTTT | CASGPINQPQHF
TRBD1 | TRBJ1-5 | TRBV5-6 | many | 15 | TGTGCCAGCAGCTCCGGGGACAGGGTTGATCAGCCCCAGCATTTT | CASSSGDRVDQPQHF
TRBD2 | TRBJ2-2 | TRBV11-2 | many | 16 | TGTGCCAGCAGCCGAATCCCGGGGGGGCAAGCCGGGGAGCTGTTTTTT | CASSRIPGGQAGELFF
- | TRBJ2-3 | TRBV7-3 | - | 15 | TGTGCCAGCGCAGCTGGGGGGTCCCGCACAGATACGCAGTATTTT | CASAAGGSRTDTQYF
- | TRBJ1-2 | TRBV28 | many | 14 | TGTGCCAGCAGTGACGGAAGAGCTAACTATGGCTACACCTTC | CASSDGRANYGYTF
- | TRBJ2-6 | TRBV4-3 | - | 18 | TGCGCCAGCAGCCATGAGGTATACCGTCCGGCTGGGGCCAACGTCCTGACTTTC | CASSHEVYRPAGANVLTF
- | TRBJ2-7 | TRBV30 | many | 12 | TGTGCCTGGAGTGTTCGGGTATACGAGCAGTACTTC | CAWSVRVYEQYF
- | TRBJ2-1 | TRBV20-1 | - | 14 | TGCAGTGCCCATGTGGGGGGGCCGGGCAATGAGCAGTTCTTC | CSAHVGGPGNEQFF
TRBD1 | TRBJ1-1 | TRBV5-1 | - | 14 | TGCGCCAGCAGCCGGGGGACAGGGAACACTGAAGCTTTCTTT | CASSRGTGNTEAFF
- | TRBJ2-3 | TRBV10-3 | few | 15 | TGTGTCATCAGTGAGTCGAAGCTAGCCACAGATACGCAGTATTTT | CVISESKLATDTQYF
- | TRBJ2-3 | TRBV7-2 | many | 16 | TGTGCCAGCAGCTTAACCGGGACTCCATACACAGATACGCAGTATTTT | CASSLTGTPYTDTQYF